This T cell receptor beta chain was captured in a study of CD8 T cells in ankylosing spondylitis. Study-wide findings and caveats: A TCR beta motif of under ten highly homologous variants seemed to mark ankylosing spondylitis blood.

Comment on this clonotype: The antigen is undetermined.

Quantitative 5'-RACE with molecular barcodes generated TCR beta libraries. One entry per CDR3 protein, called by TCRdb with MiXCR from the 5' RACE reads. The sample shows about 800,000 distinct CDR3 sequences, 10% to 15% of them seen only once. This CDR3 has 12 amino acids. The V end was cut by 6 bases, the J end by 7 bases, with 10 bases between. Germline V gene lookup returns CDR1 MNHEY and CDR2 SMNVEV (reference sequence). The chain combines TRBV27 with TRBJ1-5; D perhaps matches TRBD1 (6 bases). The receptor's source is a male donor with ankylosing spondylitis. The sample consisted of blood, either unsorted or a sorted T cell fraction (not recorded which). The CDR3 DNA is TGTGCCAGCAGGAAGGGGGGACAGCCCCAGCATTTT. Translation: CASRKGGQPQHF.